This TCR beta chain came from a study of T cells in Graves' hyperthyroidism and ophthalmopathy. The investigators amplified TCR beta CDR3 regions from RNA transcripts. TCR CDR3 regions were first amplified by RT-PCR with HTBI primers. Via MiXCR, TCRdb re-called the multiplex PCR reads, giving one row per CDR3 protein. Of about 370,000 distinct CDR3 sequences listed, nearly 15% are singletons. CDR1 is MNHEY, CDR2 SVGAGI, per germline. V lost 0 bases to trimming and J lost 3 bases, with 5 bases between them. The CDR3 has 13 residues. Subjects with ophthalmopathy showed a Clinical Activity Score no lower than 3, a NOSPECS grade no lower than 4, and a duration shorter than 3 months. Source material for PBMCs was over 8 ml fresh peripheral blood. This clonotype was recorded many times.

The TCR comes from an older woman with Graves' ophthalmopathy. V and J are TRBV6-5 and TRBJ1-1; D is unresolved. Specimen: blood. CDR3 nucleotides: TGTGCCAGCAGTTACTCGATCGACACTGAAGCTTTCTTT. This codes for CASSYSIDTEAFF.